The next 5 T cell receptor beta chains were all read from a single sample in a study of shared clonotypes between healthy human individuals. Clones were read by immunoSEQ multiplex PCR, and TCRdb kept only the in-frame ones, dropping some. The table has some 1.5 million clones, approximately 98% seen once; the top ten hold about 0.45%. Material for sequencing was naive CD4+ T cells sorted from blood. Indicated subset: CD45RA+ positively selected. These receptor sequences come from a man younger than 40 in good health.

As regards this clone: Other DNA variants within this sample encode the same CDR3. The V and J genes are TRBV5-1 and TRBJ2-5, with no clear D. The germline gives CDR1 SGHRS, CDR2 YFSETQ. V lost 4 bases and J 2 bases, leaving 6 bases between the germline ends. The CDR3 extends over 12 amino acids. The CDR3 DNA sequence: TGCGCCAGCAGCCCGAGTCAAGAGACCCAGTACTTC. As protein: CASSPSQETQYF.

The chain joins TRBV7-2 to TRBJ2-7; 9 nucleotides align to TRBD1. Germline CDR1 and CDR2: SGHTA and FQGNSA. V dropped 5 bases and J dropped 0; count of bases not matched to a gene: 5. The CDR3 has 15 amino acids. The CDR3 loop is CASSPLTGGSYEQYF. CDR3 coding DNA: TGTGCCAGCAGCCCGTTGACAGGGGGCTCCTACGAGCAGTACTTC.

This CDR3 is CASTPRGYEQYF. DNA for the CDR3: TGTGCCAGCACGCCCCGGGGATACGAGCAGTACTTC. This chain links TRBV28 with TRBJ2-7, with D possibly being TRBD2 (5 bases). The CDR3 runs to 12 residues. V was cut by 7 bases and J by 4 bases, with 11 bases left in between. Germline CDR1 is MDHEN and CDR2 is SYDVKM.

V gene TRBV6-5 combines with J gene TRBJ2-5; the D gene is possibly TRBD2 (6 bases). Germline CDR1 reads MNHEY; CDR2 reads SVGAGI. The CDR3 has 14 amino acids. V lost 7 bases and J 0 bases, leaving 12 bases between the germline ends. In nucleotides, the CDR3 is TGTGCCAGCACCAGTAGCGGACACCAAGAGACCCAGTACTTC. This sequence encodes CASTSSGHQETQYF.

The chain joins TRBV7-8 to TRBJ2-3; no definite D call. The germline CDR1 and CDR2 sequences are SGHVS and FQNEAQ. Trimming stripped 2 bases from V and 6 bases from J, with 12 bases between. The CDR3 extends over 14 amino acids. CDR3 nucleotide sequence: TGTGCCAGCAGCTTAAAACGCCCCTTTGATACGCAGTATTTT. As protein: CASSLKRPFDTQYF.